The clone carrying this TCR beta chain was picked up many times. Antigen: not known. This sample is drawn from a study of regulatory T cells in long-lasting Graves disease. The germline CDR1 and CDR2 sequences are SGHTA and FQGTGA. There are 18 residues in the CDR3. The V segment lost 0 bases and the J segment 7 bases; nucleotides outside the gene matches: 9. Whole-study findings and limits: Persistent Graves' patients showed a TCR diversity that was lower than that of newly diagnosed ones.

With iRepertoire HTBI primers and Arm-PCR of CDR3 regions, TCR beta libraries were built. MiXCR was run by TCRdb on the multiplex PCR reads, yielding one entry per CDR3 protein. The sample comprises about 620,000 distinct CDR3 sequences, about 15% of which are singletons, and more than 15% rests with the top ten. Sample time point: newly diagnosed GD, antithyroid drugs for less than 3 months. Construction of the TCR library relied on RNA isolated from PBMCs. Graves' disease diagnosis was established per American Thyroid Association guidelines. This same sample was also part of a study on T cells in Graves' hyperthyroidism and ophthalmopathy. That paper states: HTBI primers were used for first-round RT-PCR of the TCR CDR3. Most thyroid-expanded clonotypes above 0.001 were also found in blood.

This TCR was sampled from a young woman with Graves disease. The chain combines TRBV7-3 with TRBJ2-1; 13 bases agree with TRBD2. This sample comprised peripheral blood mononuclear cells (PBMCs), obtained at new diagnosis, from a patient treated with antithyroid drugs. CDR3 sequence (DNA): TGTGCCAGCAGCTTAACTTGGTTTGGGACTAGCGGGATGAATGAGCAGTTCTTC. Protein sequence: CASSLTWFGTSGMNEQFF.